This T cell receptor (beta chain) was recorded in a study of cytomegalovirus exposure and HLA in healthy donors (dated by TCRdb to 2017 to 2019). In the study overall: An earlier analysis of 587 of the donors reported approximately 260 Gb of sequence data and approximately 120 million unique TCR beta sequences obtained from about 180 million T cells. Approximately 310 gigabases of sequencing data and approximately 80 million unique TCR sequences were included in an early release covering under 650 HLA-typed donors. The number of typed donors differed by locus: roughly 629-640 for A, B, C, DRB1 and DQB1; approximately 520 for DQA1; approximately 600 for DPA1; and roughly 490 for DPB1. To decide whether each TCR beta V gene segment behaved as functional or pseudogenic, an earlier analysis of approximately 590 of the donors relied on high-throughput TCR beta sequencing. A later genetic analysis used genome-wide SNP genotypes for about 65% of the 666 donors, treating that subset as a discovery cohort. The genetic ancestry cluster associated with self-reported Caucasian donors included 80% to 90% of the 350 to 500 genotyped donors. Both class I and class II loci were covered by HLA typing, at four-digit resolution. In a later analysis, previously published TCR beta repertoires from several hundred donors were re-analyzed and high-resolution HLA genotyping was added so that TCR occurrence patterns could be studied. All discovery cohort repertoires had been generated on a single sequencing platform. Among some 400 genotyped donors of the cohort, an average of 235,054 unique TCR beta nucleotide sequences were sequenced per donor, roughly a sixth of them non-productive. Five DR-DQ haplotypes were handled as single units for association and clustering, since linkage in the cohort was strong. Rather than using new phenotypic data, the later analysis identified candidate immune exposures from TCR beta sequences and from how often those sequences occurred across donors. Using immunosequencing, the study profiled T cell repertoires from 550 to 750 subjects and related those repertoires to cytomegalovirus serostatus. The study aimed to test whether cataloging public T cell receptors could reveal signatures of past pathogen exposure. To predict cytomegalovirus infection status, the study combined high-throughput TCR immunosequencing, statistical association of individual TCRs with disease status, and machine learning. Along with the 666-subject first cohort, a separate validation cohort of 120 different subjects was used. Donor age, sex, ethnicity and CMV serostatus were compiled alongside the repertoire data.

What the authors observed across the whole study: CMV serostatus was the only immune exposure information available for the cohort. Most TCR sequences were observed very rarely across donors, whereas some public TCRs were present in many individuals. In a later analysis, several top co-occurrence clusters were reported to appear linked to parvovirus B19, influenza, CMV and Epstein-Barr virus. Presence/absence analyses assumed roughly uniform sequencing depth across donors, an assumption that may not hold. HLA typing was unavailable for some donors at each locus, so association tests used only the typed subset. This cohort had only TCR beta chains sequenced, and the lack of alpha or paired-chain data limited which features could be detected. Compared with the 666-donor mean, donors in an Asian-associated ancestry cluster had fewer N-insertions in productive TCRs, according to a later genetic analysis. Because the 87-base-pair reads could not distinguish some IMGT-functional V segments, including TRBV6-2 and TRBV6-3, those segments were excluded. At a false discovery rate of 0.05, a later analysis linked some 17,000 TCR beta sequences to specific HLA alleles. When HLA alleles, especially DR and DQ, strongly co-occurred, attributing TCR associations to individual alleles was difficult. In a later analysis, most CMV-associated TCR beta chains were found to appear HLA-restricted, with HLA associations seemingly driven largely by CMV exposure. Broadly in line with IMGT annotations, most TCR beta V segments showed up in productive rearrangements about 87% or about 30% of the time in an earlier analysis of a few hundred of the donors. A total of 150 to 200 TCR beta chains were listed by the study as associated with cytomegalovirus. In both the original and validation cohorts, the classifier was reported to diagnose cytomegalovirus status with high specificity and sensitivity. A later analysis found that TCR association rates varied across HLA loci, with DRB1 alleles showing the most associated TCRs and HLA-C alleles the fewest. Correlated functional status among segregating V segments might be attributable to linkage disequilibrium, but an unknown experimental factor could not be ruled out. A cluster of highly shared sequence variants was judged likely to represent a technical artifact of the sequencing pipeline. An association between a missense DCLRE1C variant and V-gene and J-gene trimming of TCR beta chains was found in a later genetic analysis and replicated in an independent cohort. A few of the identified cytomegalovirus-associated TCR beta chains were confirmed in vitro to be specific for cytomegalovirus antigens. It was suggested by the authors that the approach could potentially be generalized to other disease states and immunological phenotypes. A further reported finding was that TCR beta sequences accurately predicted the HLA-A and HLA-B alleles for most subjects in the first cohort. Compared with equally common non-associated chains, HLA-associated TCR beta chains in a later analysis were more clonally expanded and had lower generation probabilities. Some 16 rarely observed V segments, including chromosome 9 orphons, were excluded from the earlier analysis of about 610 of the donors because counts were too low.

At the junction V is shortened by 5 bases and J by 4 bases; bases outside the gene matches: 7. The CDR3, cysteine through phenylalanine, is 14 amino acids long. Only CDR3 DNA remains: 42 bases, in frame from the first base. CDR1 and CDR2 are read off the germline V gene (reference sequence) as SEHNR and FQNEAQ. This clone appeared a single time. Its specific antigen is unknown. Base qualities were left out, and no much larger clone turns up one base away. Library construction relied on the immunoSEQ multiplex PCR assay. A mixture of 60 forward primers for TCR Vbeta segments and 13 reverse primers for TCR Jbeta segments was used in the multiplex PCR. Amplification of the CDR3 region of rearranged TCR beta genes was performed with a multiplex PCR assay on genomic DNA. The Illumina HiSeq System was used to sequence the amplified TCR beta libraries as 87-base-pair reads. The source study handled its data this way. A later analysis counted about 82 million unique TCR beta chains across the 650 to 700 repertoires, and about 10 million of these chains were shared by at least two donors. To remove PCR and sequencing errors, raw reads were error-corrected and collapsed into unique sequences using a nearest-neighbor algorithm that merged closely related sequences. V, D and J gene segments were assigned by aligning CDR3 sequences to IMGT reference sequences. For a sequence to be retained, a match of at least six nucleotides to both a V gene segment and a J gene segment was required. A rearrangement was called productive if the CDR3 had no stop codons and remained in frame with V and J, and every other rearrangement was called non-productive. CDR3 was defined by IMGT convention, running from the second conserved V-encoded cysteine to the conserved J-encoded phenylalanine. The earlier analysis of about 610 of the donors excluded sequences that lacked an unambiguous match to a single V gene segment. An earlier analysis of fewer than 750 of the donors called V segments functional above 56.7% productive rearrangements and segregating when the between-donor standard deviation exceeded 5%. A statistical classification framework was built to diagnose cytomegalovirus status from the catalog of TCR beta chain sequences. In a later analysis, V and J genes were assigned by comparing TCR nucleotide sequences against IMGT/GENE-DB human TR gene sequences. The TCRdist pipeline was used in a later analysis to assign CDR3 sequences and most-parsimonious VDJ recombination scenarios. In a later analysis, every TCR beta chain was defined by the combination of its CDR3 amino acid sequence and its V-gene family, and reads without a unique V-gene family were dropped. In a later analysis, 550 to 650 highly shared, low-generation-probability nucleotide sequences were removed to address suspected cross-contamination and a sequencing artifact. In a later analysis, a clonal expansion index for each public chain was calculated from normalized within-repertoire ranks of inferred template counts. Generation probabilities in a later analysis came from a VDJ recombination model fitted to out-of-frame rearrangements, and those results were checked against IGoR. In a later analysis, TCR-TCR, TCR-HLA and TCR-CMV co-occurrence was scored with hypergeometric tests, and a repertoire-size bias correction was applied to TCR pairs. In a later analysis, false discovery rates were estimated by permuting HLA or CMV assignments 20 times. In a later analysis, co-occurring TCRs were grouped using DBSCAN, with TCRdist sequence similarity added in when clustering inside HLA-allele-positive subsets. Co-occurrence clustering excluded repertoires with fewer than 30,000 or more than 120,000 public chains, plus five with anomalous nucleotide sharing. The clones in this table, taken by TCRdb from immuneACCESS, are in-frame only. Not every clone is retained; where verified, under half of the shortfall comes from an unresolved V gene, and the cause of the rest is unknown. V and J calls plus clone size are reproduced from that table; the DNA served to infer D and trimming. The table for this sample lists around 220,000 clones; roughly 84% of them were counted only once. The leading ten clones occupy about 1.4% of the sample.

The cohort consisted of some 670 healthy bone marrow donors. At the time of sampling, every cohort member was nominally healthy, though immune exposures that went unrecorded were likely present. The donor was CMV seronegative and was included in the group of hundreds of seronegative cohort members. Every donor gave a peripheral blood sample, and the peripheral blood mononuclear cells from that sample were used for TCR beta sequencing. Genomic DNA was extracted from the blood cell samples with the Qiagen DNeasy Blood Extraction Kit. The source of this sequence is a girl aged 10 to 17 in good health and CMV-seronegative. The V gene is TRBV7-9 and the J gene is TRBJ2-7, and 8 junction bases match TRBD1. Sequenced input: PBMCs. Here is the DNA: TGTGCCAGCAGCCACCCGGACAGGGTATACGAGCAGTACTTC. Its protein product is CASSHPDRVYEQYF.